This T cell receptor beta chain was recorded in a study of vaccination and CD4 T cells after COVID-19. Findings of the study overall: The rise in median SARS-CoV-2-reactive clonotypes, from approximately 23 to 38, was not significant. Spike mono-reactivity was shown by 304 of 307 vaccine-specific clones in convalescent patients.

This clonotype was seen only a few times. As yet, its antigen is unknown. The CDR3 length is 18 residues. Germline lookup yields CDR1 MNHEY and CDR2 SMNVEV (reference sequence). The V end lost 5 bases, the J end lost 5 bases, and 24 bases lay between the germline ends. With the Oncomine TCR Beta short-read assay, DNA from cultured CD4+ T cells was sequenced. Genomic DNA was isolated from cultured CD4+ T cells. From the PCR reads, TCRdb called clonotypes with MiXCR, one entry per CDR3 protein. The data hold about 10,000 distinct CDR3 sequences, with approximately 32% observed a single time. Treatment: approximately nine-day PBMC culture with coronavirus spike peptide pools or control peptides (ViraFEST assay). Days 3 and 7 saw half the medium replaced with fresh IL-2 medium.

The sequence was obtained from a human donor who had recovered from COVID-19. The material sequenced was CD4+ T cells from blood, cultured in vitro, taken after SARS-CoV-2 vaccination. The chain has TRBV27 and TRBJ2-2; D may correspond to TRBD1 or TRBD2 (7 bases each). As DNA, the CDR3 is TGTGCCAGCAGTCCCGGGGGGTGGTATGACAGGGAGACCGGGGAGCTGTTTTTT. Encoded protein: CASSPGGWYDRETGELFF.